The T cell receptor beta chain under discussion was sequenced for a study of cytomegalovirus exposure and HLA in healthy donors. Here immunoSEQ multiplex PCR was the method, and the copy in TCRdb shows in-frame clones only, minus some. The sample yields roughly 50,000 clones, 93% seen once. A word on this clone: Its specificity is unknown.

Study conclusions and caveats: Among the CMV-associated chains, three were confirmed in vitro as specific for CMV antigens. Rarity held for most TCR sequences, but there were some public TCRs that occurred in many donors. The study recorded 150 to 200 TCR beta chains that were cytomegalovirus-associated.

The donors were members of the validation cohort comprising approximately 110 subjects, separate from the approximately 630-subject first cohort. V dropped 2 bases and J dropped 5; count of bases not matched to a gene: 10. This CDR3 comprises 16 residues. The germline gives CDR1 SGHNT, CDR2 YYREEE (reference sequence). Sequenced: PBMCs. The source is a young woman in good health and CMV-seropositive. This chain connects TRBV5-4 to TRBJ2-3, with 8 bases lining up with TRBD1. The CDR3 bases are TGTGCCAGCAGCTTTTCATTCAGGGGGCTAGGAGATACGCAGTATTTT. Its translation: CASSFSFRGLGDTQYF.